This T cell receptor beta chain was obtained from a study of T-cell memory formation after mild COVID-19. Turning to the study itself: Largely, the TCR clusters proved donor specific. Study observations and caveats: Mainly CM and EM harbored the contracting CD4+ clones; mainly EMRA harbored the CD8+ ones. Clones that shrank (day 15 to 85) were balanced CD4/CD8, whereas later expanders leaned CD4+.

The germline gives CDR1 SGHKS, CDR2 YYEKEE (reference sequence). V was shortened by 1 base and J by 0 bases, with 16 bases between the two germline ends. This CDR3 contains 18 residues. TCRalpha and TCRbeta libraries used 5'RACE with constant-segment primers and UMIs. One entry per CDR3 protein, called by TCRdb with MiXCR from the 5' RACE reads. The sample has over 500,000 distinct CDR3 sequences; roughly 17% are singletons. Of note for this clonotype: Its antigen is unidentified.

Sequenced: PBMCs or a T cell subset sorted from them (not recorded which). The source is an adult woman who had mild COVID-19 (a few samples of this study predate the infection). Cell type and time point are not known. This sequence joins TRBV5-5 and TRBJ1-4, with unresolved D. In DNA, the CDR3 is TGTGCCAGCAGCTTGCAGGATGAAGCCCTTGCAACTAATGAAAAACTGTTTTTT. As protein: CASSLQDEALATNEKLFF.